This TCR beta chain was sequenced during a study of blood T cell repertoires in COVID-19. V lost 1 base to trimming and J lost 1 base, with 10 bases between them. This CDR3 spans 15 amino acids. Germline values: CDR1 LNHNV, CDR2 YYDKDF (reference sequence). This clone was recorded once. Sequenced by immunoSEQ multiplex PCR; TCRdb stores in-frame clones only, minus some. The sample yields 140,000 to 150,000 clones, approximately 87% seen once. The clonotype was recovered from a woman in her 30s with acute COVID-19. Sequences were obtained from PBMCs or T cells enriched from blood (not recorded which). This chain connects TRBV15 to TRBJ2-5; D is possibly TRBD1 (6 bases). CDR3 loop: CATSRGDRSQETQYF. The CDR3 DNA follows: TGTGCCACCAGCAGAGGAGACAGGAGCCAAGAGACCCAGTACTTC.